These T cell receptor beta chains were read from a single sample in a study of blood T cell repertoires in COVID-19. Assay: immunoSEQ multiplex PCR; the TCRdb copy retains only in-frame clones and omits some. Of some 190,000 clones in the sample, 70% to 90% were seen once. The sample was peripheral blood. These receptors came from an elderly man with COVID-19, enrolled during active disease. Each CDR3 is given with its conserved first and last residue. The order of the fields is V gene, J gene, clone size, D gene, CDR3 protein, CDR3 DNA. The D gene is left open where the match is weak. The size entry is marked missing in some rows and otherwise reads once, few, many or a size class.

TRBV5-5,TRBJ2-1,NA,NA,CASSAADSYNEQFF,TGTGCCAGCAGCGCGGCCGACTCCTACAATGAGCAGTTCTTC
TRBV5-1,TRBJ1-2,NA,NA,CASSSDRHGYTF,TGCGCCAGCAGCTCGGACAGACATGGCTACACCTTC
TRBV5-1,TRBJ2-3,NA,NA,CASSSEGDTQYF,TGCGCCAGCAGCTCTGAGGGAGATACGCAGTATTTT
TRBV6-5,TRBJ2-7,NA,NA,CASRPLDSYEQYF,TGTGCCAGCAGACCTTTGGACAGCTACGAGCAGTACTTC
TRBV2,TRBJ2-7,once,NA,CASSESMVSQGHEQYF,TGTGCCAGCAGTGAATCTATGGTTAGTCAGGGCCACGAGCAGTACTTC
TRBV10-3,TRBJ2-7,NA,NA,CAISATQGHEQYF,TGTGCCATCAGTGCAACCCAGGGGCACGAGCAGTACTTC
TRBV5-4,TRBJ1-1,NA,TRBD1,CASSSPTTGDTEAFF,TGTGCCAGCAGCTCACCTACCACAGGGGATACAGAAGCTTTCTTT
TRBV3-1/TRBV3-2,TRBJ1-3,NA,TRBD1,CASSLTGNAGNTIYF,TGTGCCAGCAGCCTGACAGGGAACGCTGGAAACACCATATATTTT
TRBV29-1,TRBJ2-5,NA,NA,CSVNRHRETQYF,TGCAGCGTTAACCGACATAGGGAGACCCAGTACTTC
TRBV25-1,TRBJ1-5,NA,NA,CASSADRSVQHF,TGTGCCAGCAGTGCCGACAGGAGTGTCCAGCATTTT
TRBV7-3,TRBJ2-1,NA,NA,CASSLNGRRTYNEQFF,TGTGCCAGCAGCTTAAATGGGCGCCGGACCTACAATGAGCAGTTCTTC
TRBV19,TRBJ2-5,few,NA,CASSLGGNQETQYF,TGTGCCAGTAGTCTCGGAGGCAACCAAGAGACCCAGTACTTC
TRBV7-9,TRBJ2-2,NA,NA,CASSFQGWNTGELFF,TGTGCCAGCAGCTTTCAGGGTTGGAACACCGGGGAGCTGTTTTTT
TRBV7-2,TRBJ2-5,NA,NA,CASSPVSTGETQYF,TGTGCCAGCAGCCCCGTGTCGACCGGGGAGACCCAGTACTTC
TRBV10-1,TRBJ1-1,few,NA,CASSESRAEPAFF,TGCGCCAGCAGTGAGTCGAGGGCAGAGCCAGCTTTCTTT
TRBV9,TRBJ1-3,NA,NA,CASSVDSSGNTIYF,TGTGCCAGCAGCGTAGACAGCTCTGGAAACACCATATATTTT
TRBV7-3,TRBJ2-1,NA,NA,CASSSGPSSEQFF,TGTGCCAGCAGCTCAGGGCCGTCCAGTGAGCAGTTCTTC
TRBV10-3,TRBJ1-4,few,TRBD1,CAISESQGGNEKLFF,TGTGCCATCAGTGAGTCGCAAGGGGGCAATGAAAAACTGTTTTTT
TRBV7-2,TRBJ2-2,NA,NA,CASSFWRDTGELFF,TGTGCCAGCAGCTTTTGGAGGGACACCGGGGAGCTGTTTTTT
TRBV6-1,TRBJ1-2,NA,NA,CASSESTGGLYGYTF,TGTGCCAGCAGTGAAAGTACCGGGGGGCTCTATGGCTACACCTTC
TRBV10-2,TRBJ2-3,NA,NA,CAIRVGGWTDTQYF,TGCGCTATACGCGTGGGGGGATGGACAGATACGCAGTATTTT
TRBV25-1,TRBJ1-3,NA,NA,CASSEFGSSGNTIYF,TGTGCCAGCAGTGAATTTGGGAGCTCTGGAAACACCATATATTTT
TRBV12-5,TRBJ1-1,NA,NA,CASGGQPGGEAFF,TGTGCTAGTGGTGGACAGCCTGGCGGGGAAGCTTTCTTT
TRBV3-1/TRBV3-2,TRBJ1-1,NA,NA,CASSQGGWGTEAFF,TGTGCCAGCAGCCAAGGAGGGTGGGGCACTGAAGCTTTCTTT
TRBV6-5,TRBJ1-1,few,NA,CASRSGGGRNTEAFF,TGTGCCAGCAGATCCGGGGGAGGGAGAAACACTGAAGCTTTCTTT
TRBV28,TRBJ1-4,NA,TRBD1,CASRTPGQINEKLFF,TGTGCCAGCAGGACTCCGGGACAGATTAATGAAAAACTGTTTTTT
TRBV3-1/TRBV3-2,TRBJ2-5,NA,NA,CASSQAGVGVETQYF,TGTGCCAGCAGCCAAGCAGGGGTCGGGGTAGAGACCCAGTACTTC
TRBV2,TRBJ2-7,NA,TRBD1,CASKTGRHEQYF,TGTGCCAGCAAGACAGGGCGGCACGAGCAGTACTTC
TRBV4-1,TRBJ1-1,NA,TRBD1,CASSPNRGREAFF,TGCGCCAGCAGCCCAAACAGGGGGCGAGAAGCTTTCTTT
TRBV7-9,TRBJ2-7,NA,TRBD1,CASSYRGAYEQYF,TGTGCCAGCAGCTACAGGGGGGCCTACGAGCAGTACTTC
TRBV7-9,TRBJ2-1,NA,NA,CASSLGSAGYPVDNEQFF,TGTGCCAGCAGCTTAGGGTCCGCGGGCTACCCAGTCGACAATGAGCAGTTCTTC
TRBV6-5,TRBJ1-2,NA,NA,CASSYSIGPGYGYTF,TGTGCCAGCAGTTACTCGATTGGGCCAGGGTATGGCTACACCTTC
TRBV6-5,TRBJ1-2,NA,TRBD1,CASSYLGQGVDGYTF,TGTGCCAGCAGTTACTTGGGACAGGGGGTTGATGGCTACACCTTC
TRBV11-2,TRBJ1-2,NA,NA,CASSLAMTEAYGYTF,TGTGCCAGCAGCTTAGCTATGACAGAAGCTTATGGCTACACCTTC
TRBV3-1/TRBV3-2,TRBJ1-2,NA,NA,CASSPGQYYGYTF,TGTGCCAGCAGCCCCGGACAGTACTATGGCTACACCTTC
TRBV9,TRBJ1-3,few,NA,CASSYNPSGNTIYF,TGTGCCAGCAGCTACAACCCCTCTGGAAACACCATATATTTT
TRBV4-3,TRBJ2-7,NA,NA,CASSQEATGYSYEQYF,TGCGCCAGCAGCCAAGAAGCCACGGGTTACTCCTACGAGCAGTACTTC
TRBV5-1,TRBJ2-6,NA,TRBD1,CASGDRFSGANVLTF,TGCGCCAGCGGGGACAGGTTCTCTGGGGCCAACGTCCTGACTTTC
TRBV19,TRBJ1-6,NA,NA,CASSARRGGLLRSNSPLHF,TGTGCCAGTAGTGCCCGCAGGGGCGGGCTTCTAAGGAGTAATTCACCCCTCCACTTT
TRBV6-5,TRBJ2-2,NA,NA,CASRFGTGELFF,TGTGCCAGCAGGTTCGGCACCGGGGAGCTGTTTTTT
TRBV7-2,TRBJ2-3,once,NA,CASSLAPGMRDTQYF,TGTGCCAGCAGCTTAGCGCCAGGAATGAGAGATACGCAGTATTTT
TRBV11-3,TRBJ1-6,NA,TRBD1,CASSSRTGDLSPLHF,TGTGCCAGCAGCTCCCGGACAGGGGACCTTTCACCCCTCCACTTT
TRBV3-1/TRBV3-2,TRBJ1-1,NA,NA,CASSQVRGSEAFF,TGTGCCAGCAGCCAAGTTCGGGGAAGTGAAGCTTTCTTT
TRBV15,TRBJ2-1,once,NA,CATSRDQGYNEQFF,TGTGCCACCAGCAGAGATCAGGGGTACAATGAGCAGTTCTTC
TRBV2,TRBJ2-5,NA,TRBD1,CASSPDRGTQYF,TGTGCCAGCAGCCCGGACAGGGGAACCCAGTACTTC
TRBV6-5,TRBJ2-7,NA,NA,CASSADSYEQYF,TGTGCCAGCAGCGCGGACTCCTACGAGCAGTACTTC
TRBV27,TRBJ1-6,NA,NA,CASSLLAASRGNSPLHF,TGTGCCAGCAGTTTATTGGCAGCCTCTAGGGGTAATTCACCCCTCCACTTT
TRBV20-1,TRBJ2-2,once,TRBD2,CSASAGGPTGELFF,TGCAGTGCTAGTGCGGGGGGCCCCACCGGGGAGCTGTTTTTT
TRBV11-2,TRBJ2-1,NA,TRBD2,CASYRGGGYNEQFF,TGTGCCAGCTACCGAGGCGGGGGGTACAATGAGCAGTTCTTC
TRBV6-5,TRBJ1-4,NA,NA,CASSYKGRAGTEKLFF,TGTGCCAGCAGTTACAAAGGACGGGCGGGTACGGAAAAACTGTTTTTT
TRBV4-1,TRBJ2-2,NA,TRBD1,CASSQDKGARGELFF,TGCGCCAGCAGCCAAGATAAGGGGGCGCGCGGGGAGCTGTTTTTT
TRBV11-2,TRBJ1-3,NA,NA,CASSFSTVASRSGNTIYF,TGTGCCAGCAGCTTTTCAACCGTAGCCTCTAGGTCTGGAAACACCATATATTTT
TRBV21-1,TRBJ1-2,few,NA,CASSKGFYPSGPGGYGYTF,TGTGCCAGCAGCAAAGGGTTCTATCCCTCGGGGCCCGGGGGGTATGGCTACACCTTC
TRBV5-4,TRBJ1-6,NA,TRBD1,CASSDPRQGANSPLHF,TGTGCCAGCAGCGATCCCAGACAGGGGGCGAATTCACCCCTCCACTTT
TRBV5-1,TRBJ1-1,NA,TRBD1,CASSAPQGAKGTEAFF,TGCGCCAGCAGCGCGCCACAGGGGGCGAAAGGAACTGAAGCTTTCTTT
TRBV18,TRBJ1-5,NA,NA,CASSPGQGQPQHF,TGTGCCAGCTCACCAGGGCAGGGACAGCCCCAGCATTTT
TRBV7-6,TRBJ1-1,NA,NA,CASSRTAMNTEAFF,TGTGCCAGCAGCCGGACAGCCATGAACACTGAAGCTTTCTTT
TRBV19,TRBJ1-1,NA,NA,CASSIEGLGAFF,TGTGCCAGTAGTATAGAAGGACTAGGCGCTTTCTTT
TRBV12-3/TRBV12-4,TRBJ2-7,NA,NA,CASSSGTIYEQYF,TGTGCCAGCAGTTCCGGGACAATATACGAGCAGTACTTC
TRBV18,TRBJ2-7,few,NA,CASSPVDNNYEQYF,TGTGCCAGCTCACCGGTGGACAATAACTACGAGCAGTACTTC